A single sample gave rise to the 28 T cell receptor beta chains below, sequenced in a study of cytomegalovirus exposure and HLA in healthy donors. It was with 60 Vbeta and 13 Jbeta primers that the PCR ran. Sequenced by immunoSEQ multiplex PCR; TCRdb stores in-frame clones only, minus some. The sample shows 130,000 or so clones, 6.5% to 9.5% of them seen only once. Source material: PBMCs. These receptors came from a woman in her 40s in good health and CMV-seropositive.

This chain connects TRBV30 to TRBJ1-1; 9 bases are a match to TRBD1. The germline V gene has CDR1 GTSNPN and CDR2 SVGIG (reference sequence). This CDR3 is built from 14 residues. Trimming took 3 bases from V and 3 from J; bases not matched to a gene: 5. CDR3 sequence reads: CAWRTDRGYTEAFF. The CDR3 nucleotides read TGTGCCTGGAGGACGGACAGGGGATACACTGAAGCTTTCTTT. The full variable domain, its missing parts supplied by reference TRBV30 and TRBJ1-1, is SQTIHQWPATLVQPVGSPLSLECTVEGTSNPNLYWYRQAAGRGLQLLFYSVGIGQISSEVPQNLSASRPQDRQFILSSKKLLLSDSGFYLCAWRTDRGYTEAFFGQGTRLTVV.

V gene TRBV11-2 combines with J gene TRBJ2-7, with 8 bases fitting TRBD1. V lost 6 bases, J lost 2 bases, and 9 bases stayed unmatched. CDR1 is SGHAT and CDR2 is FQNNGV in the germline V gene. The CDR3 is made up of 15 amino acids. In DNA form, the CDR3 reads TGTGCCAGCAGGTTGCCGGGACAGGTGACCTACGAGCAGTACTTC. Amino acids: CASRLPGQVTYEQYF.

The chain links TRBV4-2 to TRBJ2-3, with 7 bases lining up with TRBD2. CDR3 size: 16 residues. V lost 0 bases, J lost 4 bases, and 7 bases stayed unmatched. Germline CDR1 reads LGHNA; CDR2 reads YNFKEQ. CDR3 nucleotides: TGTGCCAGCAGCCAAGAAGACAGCGGGGTAGCAGATACGCAGTATTTT. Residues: CASSQEDSGVADTQYF.

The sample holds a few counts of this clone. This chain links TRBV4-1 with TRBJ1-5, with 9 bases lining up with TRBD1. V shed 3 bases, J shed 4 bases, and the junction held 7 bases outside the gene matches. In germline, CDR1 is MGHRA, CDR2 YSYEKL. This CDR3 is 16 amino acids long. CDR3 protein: CASSHPGQGKNQPQHF. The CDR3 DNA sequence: TGCGCCAGCAGCCATCCGGGACAGGGAAAAAATCAGCCCCAGCATTTT.

CDR3 nucleotides: TGTGCCTGGAACAGAAGTCCGGGACAGGGAAACACTGAAGCTTTCTTT. The encoded protein is CAWNRSPGQGNTEAFF. This rearrangement joins TRBV30 to TRBJ1-1; 9 bases align to TRBD1. V dropped 4 bases and J dropped 2; count of bases not matched to a gene: 11. The CDR3 extends over 16 amino acids. CDR1 GTSNPN and CDR2 SVGIG come from the germline V gene (reference sequence).

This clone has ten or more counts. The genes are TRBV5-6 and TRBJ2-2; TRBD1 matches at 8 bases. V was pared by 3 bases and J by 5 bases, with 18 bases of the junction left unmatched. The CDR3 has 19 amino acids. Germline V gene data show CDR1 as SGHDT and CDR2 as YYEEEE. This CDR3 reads CASSSGRTLDREWTGELFF. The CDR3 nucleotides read TGTGCCAGCAGCTCAGGGCGAACCCTGGACAGGGAGTGGACCGGGGAGCTGTTTTTT.

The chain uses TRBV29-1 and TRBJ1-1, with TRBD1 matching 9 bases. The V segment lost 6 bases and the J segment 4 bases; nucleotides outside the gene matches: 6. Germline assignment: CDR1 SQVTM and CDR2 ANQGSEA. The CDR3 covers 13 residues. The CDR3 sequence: CSVETGGGTEAFF. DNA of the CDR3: TGCAGCGTCGAAACAGGGGGCGGCACTGAAGCTTTCTTT. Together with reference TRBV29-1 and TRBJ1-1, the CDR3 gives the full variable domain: SAVISQKPSRDICQRGTSLTIQCQVDSQVTMMFWYRQQPGQSLTLIATANQGSEATYESGFVIDKFPISRPNLTFSTLTVSNMSPEDSSIYLCSVETGGGTEAFFGQGTRLTVV.

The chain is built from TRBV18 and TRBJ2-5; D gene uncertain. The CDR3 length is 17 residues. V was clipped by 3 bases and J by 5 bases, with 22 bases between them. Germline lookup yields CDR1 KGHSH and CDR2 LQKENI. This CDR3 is CASSPLGELISGETQYF. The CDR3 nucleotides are TGTGCCAGCTCACCGCTAGGAGAGCTTATTAGTGGTGAGACCCAGTACTTC.

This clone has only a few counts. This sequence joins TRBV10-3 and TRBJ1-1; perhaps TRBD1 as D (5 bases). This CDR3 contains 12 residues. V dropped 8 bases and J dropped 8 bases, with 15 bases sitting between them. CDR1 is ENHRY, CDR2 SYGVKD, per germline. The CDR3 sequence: CAIGKGVVEAFF. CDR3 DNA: TGTGCCATCGGGAAAGGGGTGGTAGAAGCTTTCTTT.

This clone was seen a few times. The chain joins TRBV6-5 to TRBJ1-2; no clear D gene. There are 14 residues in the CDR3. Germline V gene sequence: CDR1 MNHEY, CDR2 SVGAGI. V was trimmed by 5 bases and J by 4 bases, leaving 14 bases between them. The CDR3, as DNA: TGTGCCAGCAGTAACCCTCAGCGGAGCTATGGCTACACCTTC. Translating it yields CASSNPQRSYGYTF.

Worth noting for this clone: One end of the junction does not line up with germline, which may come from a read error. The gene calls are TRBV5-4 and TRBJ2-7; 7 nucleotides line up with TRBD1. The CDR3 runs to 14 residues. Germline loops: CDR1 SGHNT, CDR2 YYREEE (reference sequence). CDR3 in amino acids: CANSSRDRAYEQYF. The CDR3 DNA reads TGTGCCAACAGCTCCCGAGACAGGGCCTACGAGCAGTACTTC. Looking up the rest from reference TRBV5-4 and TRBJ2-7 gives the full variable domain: ETGVTQSPTHLIKTRGQQVTLRCSSQSGHNTVSWYQQALGQGPQFIFQYYREEENGRGNFPPRFSGLQFPNYSSELNVNALELDDSALYLCANSSRDRAYEQYFGPGTRLTVT.

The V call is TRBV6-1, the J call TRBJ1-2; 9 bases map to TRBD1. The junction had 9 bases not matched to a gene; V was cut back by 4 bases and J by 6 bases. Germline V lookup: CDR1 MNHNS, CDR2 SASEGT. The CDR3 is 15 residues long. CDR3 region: CASSASYRGRDGYTF. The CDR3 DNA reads TGTGCCAGCAGTGCATCATACAGGGGGCGCGATGGCTACACCTTC.

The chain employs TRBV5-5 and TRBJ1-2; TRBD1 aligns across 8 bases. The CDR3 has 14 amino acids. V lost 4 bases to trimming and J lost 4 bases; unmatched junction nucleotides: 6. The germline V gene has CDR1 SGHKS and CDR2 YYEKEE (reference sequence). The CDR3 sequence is CASSPGQGSYGYTF. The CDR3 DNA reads TGTGCCAGCAGCCCAGGACAGGGAAGCTATGGCTACACCTTC.

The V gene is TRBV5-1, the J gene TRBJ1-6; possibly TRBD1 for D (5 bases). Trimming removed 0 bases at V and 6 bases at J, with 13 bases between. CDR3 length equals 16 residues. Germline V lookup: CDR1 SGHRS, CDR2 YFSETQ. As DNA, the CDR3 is TGCGCCAGCAGCTTGGCTCAGGGTGGTGGTAATTCACCCCTCCACTTT. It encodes CASSLAQGGGNSPLHF.

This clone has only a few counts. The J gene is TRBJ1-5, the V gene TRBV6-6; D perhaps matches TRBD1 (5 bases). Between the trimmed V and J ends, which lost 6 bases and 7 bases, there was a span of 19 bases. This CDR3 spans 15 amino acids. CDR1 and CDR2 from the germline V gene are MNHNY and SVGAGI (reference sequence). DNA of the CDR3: TGTGCCAGCAGAAAGACAGCCGAGCTGGGACAGCCCCAGCATTTT. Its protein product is CASRKTAELGQPQHF.

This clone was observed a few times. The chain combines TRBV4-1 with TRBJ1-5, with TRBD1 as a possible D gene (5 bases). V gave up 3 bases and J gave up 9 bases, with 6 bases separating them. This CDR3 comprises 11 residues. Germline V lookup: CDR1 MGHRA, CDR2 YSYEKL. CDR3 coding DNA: TGCGCCAGCAGCCAGGGGGGGCCCCAGCATTTT. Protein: CASSQGGPQHF.

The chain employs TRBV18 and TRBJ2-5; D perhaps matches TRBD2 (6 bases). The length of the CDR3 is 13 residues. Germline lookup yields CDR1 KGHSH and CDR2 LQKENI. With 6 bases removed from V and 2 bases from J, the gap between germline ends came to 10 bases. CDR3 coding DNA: TGTGCCAGCTCGTTCGGGGGTCAAGAGACCCAGTACTTC. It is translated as CASSFGGQETQYF.

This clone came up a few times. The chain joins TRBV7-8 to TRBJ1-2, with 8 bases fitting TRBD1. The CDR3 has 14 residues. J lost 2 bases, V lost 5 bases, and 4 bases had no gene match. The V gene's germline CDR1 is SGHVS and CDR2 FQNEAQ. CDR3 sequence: CASSIDRGNYGYTF. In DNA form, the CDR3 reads TGTGCCAGCAGCATAGACAGGGGAAACTATGGCTACACCTTC.

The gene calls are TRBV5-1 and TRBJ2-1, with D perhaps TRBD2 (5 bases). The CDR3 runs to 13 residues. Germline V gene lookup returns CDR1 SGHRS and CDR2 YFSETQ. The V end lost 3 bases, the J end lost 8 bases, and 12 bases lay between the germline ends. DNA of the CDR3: TGCGCCAGCAGCTCCGGGGTCCTCGATGAGCAGTTCTTC. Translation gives CASSSGVLDEQFF.

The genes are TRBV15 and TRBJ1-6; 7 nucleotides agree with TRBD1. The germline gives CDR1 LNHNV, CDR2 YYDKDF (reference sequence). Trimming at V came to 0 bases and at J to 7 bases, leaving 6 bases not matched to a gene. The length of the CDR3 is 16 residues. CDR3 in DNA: TGTGCCACCAGCAGAGATCCGGGCAGGGGGAATTCACCCCTCCACTTT. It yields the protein CATSRDPGRGNSPLHF.

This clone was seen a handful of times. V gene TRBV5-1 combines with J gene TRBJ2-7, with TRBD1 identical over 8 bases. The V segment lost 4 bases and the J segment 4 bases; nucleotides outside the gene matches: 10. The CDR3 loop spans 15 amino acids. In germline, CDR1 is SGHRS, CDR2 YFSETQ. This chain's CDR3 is CASSPTGTGTYEQYF. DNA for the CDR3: TGCGCCAGCAGCCCGACCGGGACAGGAACATACGAGCAGTACTTC.

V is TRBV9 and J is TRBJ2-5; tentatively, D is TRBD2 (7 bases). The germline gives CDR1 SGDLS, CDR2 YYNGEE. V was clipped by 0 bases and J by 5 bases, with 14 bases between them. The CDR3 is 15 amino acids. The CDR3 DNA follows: TGTGCCAGCAGCGTAGGCGGAGGGGGGGGTGAGACCCAGTACTTC. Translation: CASSVGGGGGETQYF.

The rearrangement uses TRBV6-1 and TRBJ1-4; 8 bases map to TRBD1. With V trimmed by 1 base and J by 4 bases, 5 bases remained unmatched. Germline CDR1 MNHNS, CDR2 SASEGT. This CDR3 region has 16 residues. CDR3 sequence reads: CASSEDGTGLNEKLFF. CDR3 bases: TGTGCCAGCAGTGAAGATGGGACAGGTCTTAATGAAAAACTGTTTTTT.

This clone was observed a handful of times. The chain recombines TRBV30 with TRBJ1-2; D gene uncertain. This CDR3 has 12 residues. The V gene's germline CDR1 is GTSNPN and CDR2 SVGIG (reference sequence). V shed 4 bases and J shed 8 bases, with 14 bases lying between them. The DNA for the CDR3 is TGTGCCTGGACGCCGGTCGGTAGAGGCTACACCTTC. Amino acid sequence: CAWTPVGRGYTF.

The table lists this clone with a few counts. The CDR3 protein is CASSETLGTGWTDTQYF. In DNA, the CDR3 is TGTGCCAGCAGTGAAACTCTCGGGACAGGGTGGACAGATACGCAGTATTTT. This chain uses TRBV6-1 with TRBJ2-3, with 9 bases aligning to TRBD1. Germline V gene sequence: CDR1 MNHNS, CDR2 SASEGT. V lost 2 bases to trimming and J lost 3 bases; unmatched junction nucleotides: 9. This CDR3 contains 17 residues.

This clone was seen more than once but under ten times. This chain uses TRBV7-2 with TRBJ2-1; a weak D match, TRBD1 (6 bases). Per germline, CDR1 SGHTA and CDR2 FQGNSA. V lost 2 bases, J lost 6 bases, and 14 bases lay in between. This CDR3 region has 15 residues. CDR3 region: CASSLFRGYSNEQFF. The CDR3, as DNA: TGTGCCAGCAGCTTATTCAGGGGCTACTCCAATGAGCAGTTCTTC.

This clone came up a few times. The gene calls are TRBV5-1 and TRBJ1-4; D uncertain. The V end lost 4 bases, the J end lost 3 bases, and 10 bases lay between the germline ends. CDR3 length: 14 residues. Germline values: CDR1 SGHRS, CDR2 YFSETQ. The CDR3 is CASSPTVPNEKLFF. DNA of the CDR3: TGCGCCAGCAGCCCCACAGTTCCTAATGAAAAACTGTTTTTT.

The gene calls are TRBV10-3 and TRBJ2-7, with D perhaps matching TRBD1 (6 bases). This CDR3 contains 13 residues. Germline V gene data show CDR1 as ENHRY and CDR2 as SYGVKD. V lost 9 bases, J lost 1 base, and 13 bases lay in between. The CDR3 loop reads CAIQGVGSYEQYF. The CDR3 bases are TGTGCCATACAGGGAGTTGGGTCCTACGAGCAGTACTTC.